These 18 T cell receptor beta chains came from one sample sequenced in a study of blood T cells in healthy people across ages. Using a J-beta primer mix together with a sample-barcoded 5' primer, a second PCR was run for roughly 6 to 11 cycles. TCRdb passed the 5' RACE reads through MiXCR, listing each CDR3 protein once. The sample contains fewer than 1.5 million distinct CDR3 sequences, 42% of which appear only once. The sequencing input was blood. Receptors were obtained from a woman younger than 30 in good health.

The chain uses TRBV20-1 and TRBJ2-5; 8 bases map to TRBD1. The CDR3 contains 13 residues. V lost 6 bases and J lost 5; bases outside the gene matches: 8. Germline lookup yields CDR1 DFQATT and CDR2 SNEGSKA (reference sequence). CDR3 residues: CSAVDRGGETQYF. Here the CDR3 DNA reads TGCAGTGCAGTAGACAGGGGCGGGGAGACCCAGTACTTC.

This clonotype was detected only a few times. In DNA form, the CDR3 reads TGTGCCAGCAGTGAAACTCACCCCGAAAAACTGTTTTTT. Protein: CASSETHPEKLFF. The gene calls are TRBV6-1 and TRBJ1-4; the D is unclear. The CDR3 contains 13 residues. Trimming removed 2 bases at V and 8 bases at J, with 9 bases between. Looked up from germline, CDR1 is MNHNS and CDR2 is SASEGT.

This chain joins TRBV6-5 and TRBJ2-5; a weak D match, TRBD2 (6 bases). V was clipped by 6 bases and J by 11 bases, with 28 bases between them. The CDR3 contains 16 residues. Germline V gene lookup returns CDR1 MNHEY and CDR2 SVGAGI. CDR3 loop: CASRQDPGLPDNEQYF. The DNA for the CDR3 is TGTGCCAGCAGGCAAGATCCGGGACTCCCGGACAATGAGCAGTACTTC.

Points on this clonotype: Since a much larger clone is just one base distant, this may be a read error. This chain links TRBV15 with TRBJ1-2; 10 nucleotides align to TRBD1. This CDR3 has 15 amino acids. Germline lookup yields CDR1 LNHNV and CDR2 YYDKDF (reference sequence). The CDR3 reads CAASRVVGQGIGYTF. The DNA of the CDR3 is TGTGCCGCCAGCAGAGTTGTGGGACAGGGGATCGGCTACACCTTC.

This clonotype was recorded a few times. The chain combines TRBV6-1 with TRBJ2-3, with D tentatively TRBD1 (6 bases). The CDR3 is 15 residues long. Germline lookup yields CDR1 MNHNS and CDR2 SASEGT. Trimming removed 1 base at V and 1 base at J, with 9 bases between. This CDR3 is CASSEEQGGTDTQYF. The DNA for the CDR3 is TGTGCCAGCAGTGAAGAACAGGGTGGCACAGATACGCAGTATTTT.

The CDR3 region has the DNA TGTGCCAGCAGCTTCCGCGGGCGAAGCTCCTACGAGCAGTACTTC. Translated: CASSFRGRSSYEQYF. This chain links TRBV3-1 with TRBJ2-7; a possible D gene is TRBD2 (5 bases). This CDR3 region has 15 residues. Trimming cost V 5 bases and J 0 bases, with 14 bases left between them. Germline lookup yields CDR1 LGHDT and CDR2 YNNKEL (reference sequence).

A few counts support this clonotype. The chain has TRBV11-2 and TRBJ1-2; D ambiguous. The CDR3 covers 16 residues. The germline CDR1 and CDR2 sequences are SGHAT and FQNNGV. Trimming stripped 3 bases from V and 2 bases from J, with 16 bases between. The CDR3 here is CASSFGQFNSNYGYTF. DNA of the CDR3: TGTGCCAGCAGCTTCGGGCAGTTCAACTCCAACTATGGCTACACCTTC.

V and J are TRBV4-1 and TRBJ2-7, with 8 bases aligning to TRBD2. Trimming took 0 bases from V and 7 from J; bases not matched to a gene: 14. The CDR3 sequence is 17 residues long. CDR1 is MGHRA and CDR2 is YSYEKL in the germline V gene. CDR3 sequence reads: CASSQEGLAGIYNEQYF. The CDR3 DNA reads as TGCGCCAGCAGCCAAGAGGGGTTAGCGGGGATCTACAATGAGCAGTACTTC.

This clonotype showed up just a few times. A read error may account for a junction end that differs from germline. The V gene is TRBV12-3 or TRBV12-4, the J gene TRBJ1-2; perhaps TRBD1 as D (5 bases). This CDR3 spans 13 amino acids. The DNA for the CDR3 is TGTGCTAGCAGCCCGGACATTGGTTCGGACTACACCTTC. It specifies CASSPDIGSDYTF.

This rearrangement joins TRBV11-2 to TRBJ2-1; TRBD2 matches 7 bases. The CDR3 extends over 16 amino acids. Germline-derived CDR1 and CDR2 are SGHAT and FQNNGV. Trimming removed 2 bases from V and 4 bases from J; junction bases left unmatched: 8. The CDR3 region is CASSLLASGDYNEQFF. In nucleotides, the CDR3 is TGTGCCAGCAGCTTATTGGCGAGCGGGGATTACAATGAGCAGTTCTTC.

For the CDR3, the DNA is TGTGCCAGCAGCTACGACCGGGACAGTCATCCCTACGAGCAGTACTTC. Translating gives CASSYDRDSHPYEQYF. This chain uses TRBV7-2 with TRBJ2-7, with 7 bases identical to TRBD1. V lost 4 bases, J lost 2 bases, and 11 bases stayed unmatched. The CDR3 spans 16 residues. Per germline, CDR1 SGHTA and CDR2 FQGNSA.

This rearrangement joins TRBV20-1 to TRBJ1-2, with 7 bases matching TRBD1. The trim removed 5 bases at V and 2 bases at J, leaving 14 bases unmatched. Germline values: CDR1 DFQATT, CDR2 SNEGSKA (reference sequence). This CDR3 is built from 16 residues. The CDR3 DNA sequence: TGCAGTGCTGAGATTATAAGACAGGGTGGGAACTATGGCTACACCTTC. Its protein product is CSAEIIRQGGNYGYTF.

This clonotype showed up just a few times. The chain combines TRBV7-9 with TRBJ2-7; no clear D. Trimming pared 6 bases from V and 0 bases from J, leaving 15 bases between. The CDR3 extends over 15 amino acids. Germline V gives CDR1 SEHNR, CDR2 FQNEAQ (reference sequence). DNA of the CDR3: TGTGCCAGCAGTTCGATGTTAGAGACCTCCTACGAGCAGTACTTC. Translating gives CASSSMLETSYEQYF.

The chain employs TRBV20-1 and TRBJ2-1; D call uncertain. CDR3 length: 12 residues. Germline V gene lookup returns CDR1 DFQATT and CDR2 SNEGSKA (reference sequence). Trimming pared 3 bases from V and 4 bases from J, leaving 7 bases between. The CDR3: CSASSPYNEQFF. In nucleotides, the CDR3 is TGCAGTGCTAGTTCACCTTACAATGAGCAGTTCTTC.

CDR3 residues: CASSVDGGGNQPQHF. The CDR3 nucleotides read TGTGCCAGCAGCGTGGACGGCGGGGGCAATCAGCCCCAGCATTTT. This chain joins TRBV9 and TRBJ1-5; D is unresolved. The CDR3 extends over 15 amino acids. The germline V and J ends were trimmed by 2 bases and 2 bases, with 11 bases remaining between them. Germline V lookup: CDR1 SGDLS, CDR2 YYNGEE. The entire variable domain, with the rest obtained from reference TRBV9 and TRBJ1-5, is as follows: DSGVTQTPKHLITATGQRVTLRCSPRSGDLSVYWYQQSLDQGLQFLIQYYNGEERAKGNILERFSAQQFPDLHSELNLSSLELGDSALYFCASSVDGGGNQPQHFGDGTRLSIL.

The chain uses TRBV6-1 and TRBJ1-5; D perhaps matches TRBD1 (5 bases). This CDR3 is built from 15 residues. V was clipped by 7 bases and J by 1 base, with 14 bases between them. Per the germline V gene, CDR1 is MNHNS and CDR2 is SASEGT. This CDR3 reads CASTFDSSSNQPQHF. CDR3 DNA sequence: TGTGCCAGCACCTTCGACAGTTCAAGCAATCAGCCCCAGCATTTT.

The chain has TRBV12-3 or TRBV12-4 and TRBJ2-7; a weak D match, TRBD1 (6 bases). CDR3 length equals 13 residues. Trimming took 7 bases from V and 7 from J, leaving 17 bases between them. The CDR3 DNA reads as TGTGCCAGCATCCCCGGACAGTCCCGGGAGCAGTACTTC. This gives the protein CASIPGQSREQYF.

Only a few counts were recorded for this clonotype. J is TRBJ2-1 and V is TRBV5-6, with D possibly being TRBD2 (5 bases). The germline V gene has CDR1 SGHDT and CDR2 YYEEEE. The CDR3 is made up of 13 amino acids. The V and J ends lost 4 bases and 10 bases respectively, with 15 bases between them. CDR3 coding DNA: TGTGCCAGCAGCCGAGGCTCCGGCGGGGAGCAGTTCTTC. As protein: CASSRGSGGEQFF.